Listed here are 28 T cell receptor beta chains from one sample, sequenced in a study of blood T cells in healthy people across ages. Then a second PCR, running about 6 to 12 cycles, was carried out with a sample-barcoded 5' primer and a J-beta primer mix. Using its own MiXCR run on the 5' RACE reads, TCRdb lists one record per CDR3 protein. The sample lists roughly 790,000 distinct CDR3 sequences; roughly 41% were seen once. Material for sequencing was blood. The receptors stem from a woman aged 55-70 years in good health.

V usage is TRBV20-1 and J usage is TRBJ1-4, with 12 bases lining up with TRBD1. The CDR3 has 16 residues. The germline V gene encodes CDR1 DFQATT and CDR2 SNEGSKA (reference sequence). The V segment lost 0 bases and the J segment 6 bases; nucleotides outside the gene matches: 5. The CDR3: CSARDGDRGPYEKLFF. CDR3 bases: TGCAGTGCTAGAGATGGGGACAGGGGGCCGTATGAAAAACTGTTTTTT.

The chain combines TRBV20-1 with TRBJ2-5, with 11 bases that match TRBD2. The V gene's germline CDR1 is DFQATT and CDR2 SNEGSKA (reference sequence). The CDR3 spans 16 residues. The junction had 6 bases not matched to a gene; V was cut back by 0 bases and J by 3 bases. CDR3 in amino acids: CSARDHRLAGKETQYF. As DNA, the CDR3 is TGCAGTGCTAGAGACCACCGACTAGCGGGAAAAGAGACCCAGTACTTC.

The chain combines TRBV6-1 with TRBJ1-5; D gene uncertain. Germline V gives CDR1 MNHNS, CDR2 SASEGT. The CDR3 sequence is 15 residues long. Trimming left V 1 base short and J 6 bases short, with 13 bases between. CDR3 DNA: TGTGCCAGCAGTGAAGGGCCCCTTGTCGGTCAGCCCCAGCATTTT. It yields the protein CASSEGPLVGQPQHF.

Details on this clonotype: Compared with germline, one end of the junction differs, possibly owing to a read error. This chain uses TRBV25-1 with TRBJ1-2; weak D call: TRBD1 (5 bases). In germline, CDR1 is MGHDK, CDR2 SYGVNS. This CDR3 is built from 14 residues. CDR3 residues: CASRADGGNYDYTF. The DNA of the CDR3 is TGTGCCAGCAGGGCTGACGGGGGGAACTATGACTACACCTTC.

A note on this clonotype: This may come from a read error, since a much larger clone is one base off. The chain recombines TRBV12-3 or TRBV12-4 with TRBJ2-6; 8 positions match TRBD1. J lost 4 bases, V lost 6 bases, and 5 bases had no gene match. The CDR3 covers 15 residues. This chain's CDR3 is CASSRTGTGANVLTF. Here the CDR3 DNA reads TGTGCCAGCAGCCGGACAGGGACCGGGGCCAACGTCCTGACTTTC.

J is TRBJ2-1 and V is TRBV5-1, with D perhaps matching TRBD2 (6 bases). V was cut by 3 bases and J by 5 bases, with 15 bases left in between. Germline loops: CDR1 SGHRS, CDR2 YFSETQ. The CDR3 is 15 amino acids. In DNA, the CDR3 is TGCGCCAGCAGCTCCGGGAGAAACCCCCACAATGAGCAGTTCTTC. Its protein product is CASSSGRNPHNEQFF.

The chain has TRBV20-1 and TRBJ2-7, with 7 bases lining up with TRBD2. The last part of the DNA fits TRBJ2-5 better; the J call may be wrong. The CDR3 is made up of 15 amino acids. The V gene's germline CDR1 is DFQATT and CDR2 SNEGSKA (reference sequence). The CDR3 DNA follows: TGCAGTGCTCCCCAGCGGGGACGGGACGGGGAGACCCAGTACTTC. The encoded protein is CSAPQRGRDGETQYF.

As for this clonotype: A much more abundant neighbour one base away suggests this may be a read error. CDR3 in DNA: TGTGCCAGCAGACGAGCGGGAGAGGGTTTGAGCACAGATACGCAGTATTTT. Its translation: CASRRAGEGLSTDTQYF. The chain is built from TRBV4-2 and TRBJ2-3; 8 bases align to TRBD2. After removal of 6 bases from V and 0 bases from J, the junction contained 11 bases not matched to a gene. There are 17 residues in the CDR3. Germline V CDR1 and CDR2: LGHNA, YNFKEQ.

The rearrangement uses TRBV4-1 and TRBJ2-7; no reliable D call. The CDR3 consists of 15 residues. Germline V gene lookup returns CDR1 MGHRA and CDR2 YSYEKL. Trimming stripped 3 bases from V and 7 bases from J, with 19 bases between. The DNA of the CDR3 is TGCGCCAGCAGCCAGGTGGCGCGGTCAATGGGGGAGCAGTACTTC. It yields the protein CASSQVARSMGEQYF.

This sequence joins TRBV28 and TRBJ2-7, with D maybe TRBD2 (6 bases). The CDR3 consists of 15 residues. The germline gives CDR1 MDHEN, CDR2 SYDVKM. Between the trimmed V and J ends, which lost 2 bases and 2 bases, there was a span of 13 bases. The CDR3 loop reads CASSLNGRIAYEQYF. CDR3 coding DNA: TGTGCCAGCAGTTTAAACGGGAGAATCGCCTACGAGCAGTACTTC.

This clonotype was counted a few times. This sequence joins TRBV12-3 or TRBV12-4 and TRBJ1-1, with 7 nucleotides matching TRBD1. This CDR3 is built from 13 residues. The trim removed 7 bases at V and 2 bases at J, leaving 4 bases unmatched. CDR3 DNA sequence: TGTGCCAGCATCAGGGACAGAAACACTGAAGCTTTCTTT. Translated: CASIRDRNTEAFF.

The CDR3 nucleotides read TGTGCCAGCGAGGGCGGGACCCCTTACAATGAGCAGTACTTC. It encodes CASEGGTPYNEQYF. The chain has TRBV27 and TRBJ2-1; D might be TRBD2 (6 bases). The end of the DNA is better explained by TRBJ2-7, so the J call may be wrong. The CDR3 contains 14 residues. Germline CDR1 is MNHEY and CDR2 is SMNVEV (reference sequence).

This sequence joins TRBV29-1 and TRBJ2-7; D might be TRBD2 (7 bases). Germline V gene sequence: CDR1 SQVTM, CDR2 ANQGSEA. V was clipped by 3 bases and J by 7 bases, with 19 bases between them. This CDR3 region has 14 residues. This CDR3 is CSVELADSNNEQYF. The CDR3, as DNA: TGCAGCGTTGAGCTAGCGGACAGTAACAATGAGCAGTACTTC.

V usage is TRBV4-1 and J usage is TRBJ2-1; TRBD2 might be the D (6 bases). This CDR3 is built from 15 residues. The V and J ends lost 4 bases and 5 bases respectively, with 15 bases between them. Per germline, CDR1 MGHRA and CDR2 YSYEKL. The CDR3 spells CASSPLGLGNNEQFF. In nucleotides, the CDR3 is TGCGCCAGCAGCCCCTTGGGACTGGGCAACAATGAGCAGTTCTTC.

The rearrangement links TRBV7-2 to TRBJ1-4; D ambiguous. V was pared by 1 base and J by 4 bases, with 10 bases between. The CDR3 is made up of 15 amino acids. Germline CDR1 SGHTA, CDR2 FQGNSA. CDR3 bases: TGTGCCAGCAGCTTAGATACGGGGTTTAATGAAAAACTGTTTTTT. It translates to CASSLDTGFNEKLFF.

V is TRBV10-3 and J is TRBJ2-2, with a tentative D call TRBD1 (6 bases). This CDR3 is built from 16 residues. Trimming shortened V by 1 base and J by 2 bases, and 11 bases separated the two germline ends. CDR1 and CDR2 from the germline V gene are ENHRY and SYGVKD. For the CDR3, the DNA is TGTGCCATCAGTGAGTTGGTCAGGGGAAACACCGGGGAGCTGTTTTTT. Its protein product is CAISELVRGNTGELFF.

A few counts support this clonotype. This chain uses TRBV3-1 with TRBJ2-7; 9 bases line up with TRBD1. V lost 10 bases and J lost 5; bases outside the gene matches: 12. The CDR3 covers 14 residues. Germline V lookup: CDR1 LGHDT, CDR2 YNNKEL (reference sequence). The CDR3 reads CATLPGQGCDEQYF. Written as DNA, the CDR3 is TGTGCCACGTTGCCGGGACAGGGTTGCGACGAGCAGTACTTC.

This clonotype was counted ten times or more. This chain joins TRBV14 and TRBJ2-5; 11 bases are shared with TRBD2. The closer fit of TRBJ2-7 to the DNA end suggests the J call may be wrong. In germline, CDR1 is SGHDN, CDR2 FVKESK. This CDR3 comprises 14 residues. CDR3 DNA sequence: TGTGCCAGCAGCCTAGCGGGAGGGCCGCTCGAGCAGTACTTC. Translated, it gives CASSLAGGPLEQYF.

The CDR3: CSARRRGRSTGELFF. The CDR3 nucleotides are TGCAGTGCTAGACGCCGGGGCCGGAGCACCGGGGAGCTGTTTTTT. J is TRBJ2-2 and V is TRBV20-1; possibly TRBD1 or TRBD2 for D (5 bases each). CDR1 is DFQATT, CDR2 SNEGSKA, per germline (reference sequence). There are 15 residues in the CDR3. Trimming cost V 2 bases and J 4 bases, with 14 bases left between them.

A note on this clonotype: Since a much larger clone is just one base distant, this may be a read error. V is TRBV5-5 and J is TRBJ1-2; D may be TRBD1 (5 bases). The CDR3 consists of 14 residues. The germline CDR1 and CDR2 sequences are SGHKS and YYEKEE (reference sequence). The CDR3 region has the DNA TGTGCCAACAGCTTGGTGGGGACGGACTATGGCTACACCTTC. Amino acids: CANSLVGTDYGYTF.

The chain is built from TRBV10-3 and TRBJ2-1; D might be TRBD1 (6 bases). Germline V gene lookup returns CDR1 ENHRY and CDR2 SYGVKD. CDR3 length: 14 residues. The V end lost 10 bases, the J end lost 9 bases, and 22 bases lay between the germline ends. CDR3 DNA sequence: TGTGCCAAGCAGGGGATACTCTCGCTCTGTGAGCAGTTCTTC. Its protein product is CAKQGILSLCEQFF.

The chain carries TRBV6-2 or TRBV6-3 and TRBJ2-7; TRBD2 matches 10 bases. Germline assignment: CDR1 MNHEY and CDR2 SVGEGT. J was trimmed by 7 bases and V by 4 bases; bases with no gene match: 10. The CDR3 extends over 15 amino acids. CDR3 nucleotides: TGTGCCAGCAGTTCCAGGGCTAGCGGGAGTAATGAGCAGTACTTC. It encodes CASSSRASGSNEQYF.

The J gene is TRBJ2-3, the V gene TRBV2; 7 positions agree with TRBD2. CDR1 SNHLY and CDR2 FYNNEI come from the germline V gene. This CDR3 has 17 amino acids. Losses at the gene ends were 4 bases for V and 1 base for J; bases not matched to a gene: 11. Here the CDR3 reads CASSGRGRGRGTDTQYF. CDR3 coding DNA: TGTGCCAGCAGTGGACGGGGACGAGGGAGGGGCACAGATACGCAGTATTTT.

The rearrangement uses TRBV3-1 and TRBJ1-6; 9 positions agree with TRBD1. J gave up 9 bases and V 1 base, and 7 bases lay outside the gene matches. CDR1 and CDR2 (germline): LGHDT, YNNKEL (reference sequence). The CDR3 has 16 amino acids. The CDR3 DNA is TGTGCCAGCAGCCAAGGACCGGGACAGGGAGTTTCACCCCTCCACTTT. Its protein product is CASSQGPGQGVSPLHF.

V is TRBV3-1 and J is TRBJ2-1, with TRBD2 identical over 14 bases. The V segment lost 4 bases and the J segment 6 bases; nucleotides outside the gene matches: 5. Looked up from germline, CDR1 is LGHDT and CDR2 is YNNKEL (reference sequence). The CDR3 spans 16 residues. The CDR3 region has the DNA TGTGCCAGCAGCCGGGGACTAGCGGGAGCCGGCAATGAGCAGTTCTTC. Amino acids: CASSRGLAGAGNEQFF.

V and J are TRBV18 and TRBJ2-1; no clear D. The CDR3 loop spans 13 amino acids. V lost 2 bases and J lost 6, with 8 bases in between. Germline values: CDR1 KGHSH, CDR2 LQKENI. CDR3 amino acids: CASSPIMLNEQFF. The DNA of the CDR3 is TGTGCCAGCTCACCAATCATGCTCAATGAGCAGTTCTTC.

This clonotype appeared a few times. The V gene is TRBV20-1, the J gene TRBJ1-5; no reliable D call. The germline gives CDR1 DFQATT, CDR2 SNEGSKA (reference sequence). The CDR3 extends over 11 amino acids. Deletions cut 2 bases from V and 9 bases from J, with 8 bases between. CDR3 region: CSARLSVPQHF. As DNA, the CDR3 is TGCAGTGCTAGACTTTCGGTGCCCCAGCATTTT.

The chain links TRBV20-1 to TRBJ1-5, with D possibly being TRBD1 (6 bases). With 4 bases removed from V and 6 bases from J, the gap between germline ends came to 13 bases. The germline V gene encodes CDR1 DFQATT and CDR2 SNEGSKA (reference sequence). CDR3 length: 13 amino acids. Here the CDR3 DNA reads TGCAGTGCTATGGACAGCCCGGGTCAGCCCCAGCATTTT. Its protein is CSAMDSPGQPQHF.